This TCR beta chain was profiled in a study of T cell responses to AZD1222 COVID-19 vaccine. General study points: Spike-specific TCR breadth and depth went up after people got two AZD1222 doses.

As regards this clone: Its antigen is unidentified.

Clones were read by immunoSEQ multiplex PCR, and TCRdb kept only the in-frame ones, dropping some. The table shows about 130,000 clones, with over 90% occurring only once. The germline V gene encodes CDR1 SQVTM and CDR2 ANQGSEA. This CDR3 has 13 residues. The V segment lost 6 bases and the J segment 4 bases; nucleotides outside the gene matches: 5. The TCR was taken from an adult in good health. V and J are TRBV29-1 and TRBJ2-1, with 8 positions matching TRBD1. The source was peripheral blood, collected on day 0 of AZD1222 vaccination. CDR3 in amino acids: CSVRDRSYNEQFF. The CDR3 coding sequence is TGCAGCGTCCGGGACAGGAGTTACAATGAGCAGTTCTTC.